The clone carrying this T cell receptor beta chain was recorded only once. Per the germline V gene, CDR1 is SGHRS and CDR2 is YFSETQ. The CDR3 totals 14 residues. V was cut by 0 bases and J by 6 bases, with 10 bases left in between. The data were obtained in a study of blood T cell repertoires in COVID-19. Study as a whole: Material from acute and convalescent COVID-19 was sourced from the United States, Italy and Spain. From T cells, B-cell-depleted T cells, or PBMCs came the material, which was cDNA or gDNA.

In the study's own analysis: Counts of nucleated cells, estimated from reference gene primer amplification, were obtained. Sequencing was performed with immunoSEQ multiplex PCR; in TCRdb, only in-frame clones are kept and a portion is missing. V, J and clone size are those of that table, while D and trimming were read from the DNA. The table lists about 26,000 clones, 90% of them singletons. The specimen was peripheral blood. The chain has TRBV5-1 and TRBJ1-3; D uncertain. This clonotype originated in a human donor in a cohort sampled during active COVID-19. In DNA form, the CDR3 reads TGCGCCAGCAGCTTGGGTGGAGATAAAAACACCATATATTTT. Amino acid sequence: CASSLGGDKNTIYF.